Listed below are T cell receptor beta chains from one sample, sequenced in a study of CD8+CD57+ T cells in acquired aplastic anemia. Using its own MiXCR run on the reads, TCRdb lists one record per CDR3 protein. Counted here are more than 45,000 distinct CDR3 sequences, about 73% occurring once; the ten biggest clones make up 30% to 40%. The sample comprised sorted CD4+, CD8+, or CD8+CD57+ T cells (not recorded which) from PBMCs. The receptors here all came from a human donor in good health, serving as a control. Each CDR3 is given with its conserved first and last residue. A D gene is named only where the DNA matches it firmly. A clone size is listed for some rows: how often the clone was seen (once, few, many), or a class if it is expanded.

NA	TRBV15	TRBJ2-7	NA	TGTGCCACCAGCGTACCCGGGGGCCCGACCTACGAGCAGTACTTC	CATSVPGGPTYEQYF
NA	TRBV7-2	TRBJ2-7	NA	TGTGCCAGCAGCTTAGCGCCTAGTCGCGAGCAGTACTTC	CASSLAPSREQYF
NA	TRBV10-3	TRBJ1-4	NA	TGTGCCATCAGTGTGAACAGTAATGAAAAACTGTTTTTT	CAISVNSNEKLFF
TRBD1	TRBV20-1	TRBJ2-3	NA	TGCAGTGCTTGGGACAGGGCTTCGACAGATACGCAGTATTTT	CSAWDRASTDTQYF
TRBD1	TRBV25-1	TRBJ2-6	NA	TGCGCCAGCAGTGGCACCTCCCCCGGGACAGGGGGGTACGTCCTGACTTTC	CASSGTSPGTGGYVLTF
TRBD2	TRBV19	TRBJ2-7	NA	TGTGCCAGTAAGTCCTTAGCGGGAGAGTCCTACGAGCAGTACTTC	CASKSLAGESYEQYF
TRBD1	TRBV25-1	TRBJ2-4	few	TGTGCCAGCAGTGGACCTGTGAGACAGGGGGGACTAGCCAAAAACATTCAGTACTTC	CASSGPVRQGGLAKNIQYF
TRBD1	TRBV20-1	TRBJ1-2	NA	TGCAGTGGCTTCACGCCGGACAGGCTAGTCGATGGCTACACCTTC	CSGFTPDRLVDGYTF
NA	TRBV4-2	TRBJ1-5	NA	TGTGCCAGCAGCCAAGTAGCGTCCAGTCAGCCCCAGCATTTT	CASSQVASSQPQHF
NA	TRBV29-1	TRBJ1-1	once	TGCAGCGTTGCACGGATGAACACTGAAGCTTTCTTT	CSVARMNTEAFF
TRBD2	TRBV19	TRBJ2-7	NA	TGTGCCAGTAGTATACGGGGGGACTCCTACGAGCAGTACTTC	CASSIRGDSYEQYF
NA	TRBV11-1	TRBJ2-7	NA	TGTGCCAGCAGCTTAGCGAGGGGATATAGCTCCTACGAGCAGTACTTC	CASSLARGYSSYEQYF
NA	TRBV6-6	TRBJ2-5	few	TGTGCCAGCAGTCCTTTTCCAGAGACCCAGTACTTC	CASSPFPETQYF
NA	TRBV11-1	TRBJ2-1	NA	TGTGCCAGCACCACAGGGTATGCCTACAATGAGCAGTTCTTC	CASTTGYAYNEQFF
NA	TRBV11-2	TRBJ2-1	NA	TGTGCCAGCAGCCAAGGGAGCTCCTACAATGAGCAGTTCTTC	CASSQGSSYNEQFF
TRBD1	TRBV2	TRBJ1-1	NA	TGTGCCAGCGAGGCCGGGACAGGGGGCGACACTGAAGCTTTCTTT	CASEAGTGGDTEAFF
NA	TRBV29-1	TRBJ2-7	few	TGCAGCGTTGGCGATTACGAGCAGTACTTC	CSVGDYEQYF
NA	TRBV9	TRBJ1-6	NA	TGTGCCAGCAGCTCGCAGGGAGTGGGTAATTCACCCCTCCACTTT	CASSSQGVGNSPLHF
NA	TRBV7-2	TRBJ2-7	NA	TGTGCCAGCAGCTTAAAAGGTTCCGACGAGCAGTACTTC	CASSLKGSDEQYF
NA	TRBV10-1	TRBJ1-1	NA	TGCGCCAGGAGAGGAGGGTTCCGAAACACTGAAGCTTTCTTT	CARRGGFRNTEAFF
TRBD1	TRBV6-2/TRBV6-3	TRBJ1-1	NA	TGTGCCAGCAGAAACACGAACAGGGGAACTGAAGCTTTCTTT	CASRNTNRGTEAFF
TRBD2	TRBV10-1	TRBJ2-7	NA	TGCGCCAGCAGCGGAGGGACTAGCGGGAGTTTCAACGAGCAGTACTTC	CASSGGTSGSFNEQYF
TRBD2	TRBV25-1	TRBJ2-5	NA	TGTGCCAGCAGTGAAAGTGGGAGGGCCCAAGAGACCCAGTACTTC	CASSESGRAQETQYF
NA	TRBV11-1	TRBJ2-3	NA	TGTGCTAGCAGCCCCGGCATATCTAGGAACACAGATACGCAGTATTTT	CASSPGISRNTDTQYF
NA	TRBV29-1	TRBJ1-2	once	TGCAGCGTCGATCAGAGACACTATGGCTACACCTTC	CSVDQRHYGYTF
TRBD1	TRBV2	TRBJ1-1	NA	TGTGCCAGCAGCTGGGACAGGGGGCCGAACACTGAAGCTTTCTTT	CASSWDRGPNTEAFF
NA	TRBV7-6	TRBJ1-5	once	TGTGCCAGCAGCCCCTTGGGCAGGGGAAATCAGCCCCAGCATTTT	CASSPLGRGNQPQHF
NA	TRBV24-1	TRBJ2-5	once	TGTGCCACCAGTGATTCTAGCGAGATTGGAAGGGAGACCCAGTACTTC	CATSDSSEIGRETQYF
NA	TRBV24-1	TRBJ2-3	NA	TGTGCCACCAGTGATTTGAGTCTGGGTACGCAGTATTTT	CATSDLSLGTQYF
TRBD1	TRBV19	TRBJ2-7	NA	TGTGCCAGTAGCGGAGACAGGGGGTACGACGAGCAGTACTTC	CASSGDRGYDEQYF
NA	TRBV19	TRBJ2-1	NA	TGTGCCAGTAGTATAATAACTAGTTTGTTCAATGAGCAGTTCTTC	CASSIITSLFNEQFF
TRBD1	TRBV20-1	TRBJ1-2	NA	TGCAGTGCCTCGACAGGGGGGGACTATGGCTACACCTTC	CSASTGGDYGYTF
NA	TRBV19	TRBJ1-4	NA	TGTGCCAGTAGGACCGGAGAAAAACTGTTTTTT	CASRTGEKLFF
NA	TRBV30	TRBJ2-7	many	TGTGCCTGGAGTGTAGCAGGGCTTCACTTCTACGAGCAGTACTTC	CAWSVAGLHFYEQYF
NA	TRBV2	TRBJ1-6	NA	TGTGCCAGCAGCCAAGTAGGGTATAGGTCACCCCTCCACTTT	CASSQVGYRSPLHF
NA	TRBV15	TRBJ2-7	NA	TGTGCCACCAGCAGCTTCTCGGACAGCTTCTCCTACGAGCAGTACTTC	CATSSFSDSFSYEQYF
NA	TRBV2	TRBJ1-1	NA	TGTGCCAGCACCTGGACAGTGAACACTGAAGCTTTCTTT	CASTWTVNTEAFF
TRBD2	TRBV10-3	TRBJ2-1	NA	TGTGCCATCAGTGATTCAATGGGACTACGGACCCTCAATGAGCAGTTCTTC	CAISDSMGLRTLNEQFF
TRBD1	TRBV24-1	TRBJ2-5	NA	TGTGCCACCAGTGACCCGGGACAGGGTGTAGAGACCCAGTACTTC	CATSDPGQGVETQYF
NA	TRBV15	TRBJ1-2	NA	TGTGCCACCAGCAGAGGACAGCGGGAACATGGCTACACCTTC	CATSRGQREHGYTF
NA	TRBV6-1	TRBJ2-6	many	TGTGCCAGCAGTGAAGAAACAGGTGGGGCCAACGTCCTGACTTTC	CASSEETGGANVLTF
TRBD1	TRBV5-6	TRBJ2-7	many	TGTGCCAGCAGCTGGAGGACAGGTACCTACGAGCAGTACTTC	CASSWRTGTYEQYF
NA	TRBV29-1	TRBJ2-6	NA	TGCAGCGTGATTGGGTCTGGGGCCAACGTCCTGACTTTC	CSVIGSGANVLTF
NA	TRBV29-1	TRBJ2-7	NA	TGCAGCGTTGAACGGGATTCCTACGAGCAGTACTTC	CSVERDSYEQYF
TRBD1	TRBV11-1	TRBJ2-3	once	TGTGCCAGCAGCCCGACAGGGGGTGGGACAGATACGCAGTATTTT	CASSPTGGGTDTQYF
NA	TRBV28	TRBJ1-4	many	TGTGCCAGCACCCAAAATGGGAAGCCTAATGAAAAACTGTTTTTT	CASTQNGKPNEKLFF
TRBD1	TRBV24-1	TRBJ1-2	NA	TGTGCCACCAGTGATACTACGGGACAGGGGAACTATGGCTACACCTTC	CATSDTTGQGNYGYTF
TRBD1	TRBV20-1	TRBJ2-7	NA	TGCAGTGCCGTGGGACAGGCTATCAGGGAGCAGTACTTC	CSAVGQAIREQYF
TRBD1	TRBV29-1	TRBJ1-5	NA	TGCAGCGTTGGGGACAGGGGAGAGGGGCCCCAGCATTTT	CSVGDRGEGPQHF
NA	TRBV7-2	TRBJ1-1	NA	TGTGCCAGCAGCCGGGACCGCAATGAAGCTTTCTTT	CASSRDRNEAFF